These 11 T cell receptor beta chains came from one sample sequenced in a study of shared clonotypes between healthy human individuals. Sequencing was performed with immunoSEQ multiplex PCR; in TCRdb, only in-frame clones are kept and a portion is missing. The sample includes 1.6 million or so clones, 98% to 99% seen only once; the top ten take over 0.3%. Sequencing input: naive CD4+ T cells sorted from blood. Subset noted: CD45RA+ positively selected. The receptors were gathered from a man aged 30-40 years in good health.

The chain joins TRBV7-2 to TRBJ2-7, with TRBD2 matching 12 bases. V was clipped by 4 bases and J by 6 bases; unmatched bases: 7. This CDR3 spans 15 amino acids. Germline CDR1 SGHTA, CDR2 FQGNSA. The CDR3 DNA follows: TGTGCCAGCAGCTCGCTGCGACTAGCGGGAGTCGAGCAGTACTTC. Protein: CASSSLRLAGVEQYF.

This chain connects TRBV10-3 to TRBJ1-5; D may be TRBD1 (6 bases). The ends were cut back, 0 bases at V and 8 bases at J, with 14 bases in the middle. CDR1 and CDR2 (germline): ENHRY, SYGVKD. The CDR3 runs to 15 residues. DNA for the CDR3: TGTGCCATCAGTGAGTCTGGAGACAGGCTTAAGCCCCAGCATTTT. Amino acid sequence: CAISESGDRLKPQHF.

This chain connects TRBV7-2 to TRBJ1-1, with TRBD1 identical over 9 bases. The V gene end was trimmed by 2 bases and the J gene end by 3 bases; junction bases not matched to a gene: 4. From germline, CDR1 is SGHTA and CDR2 FQGNSA. This CDR3 comprises 15 residues. The CDR3 DNA is TGTGCCAGCAGCTTATTAAACAGGGGGCACACTGAAGCTTTCTTT. Translated, it gives CASSLLNRGHTEAFF.

The chain couples TRBV18 to TRBJ2-7; 10 positions match TRBD2. With 3 bases clipped from V and 2 bases from J, the junction kept 10 bases outside the gene matches. The CDR3 consists of 17 residues. Germline assignment: CDR1 KGHSH and CDR2 LQKENI. CDR3 in DNA: TGTGCCAGCTCACCGGGTGTCCCTAGCGGGGGAACCTACGAGCAGTACTTC. Protein product: CASSPGVPSGGTYEQYF.

V usage is TRBV7-8 and J usage is TRBJ1-2; 8 bases fit TRBD1. Germline CDR1 and CDR2: SGHVS and FQNEAQ. V shed 3 bases, J shed 4 bases, and the junction held 13 bases outside the gene matches. CDR3 length: 17 residues. CDR3 amino acids: CASSLAAGRQGAYGYTF. In nucleotides, the CDR3 is TGTGCCAGCAGCTTGGCTGCCGGGAGGCAGGGGGCCTATGGCTACACCTTC. Variable domain in full (rest from reference TRBV7-8 and TRBJ1-2): GAGVSQSPRYKVAKRGQDVALRCDPISGHVSLFWYQQALGQGPEFLTYFQNEAQLDKSGLPSDRFFAERPEGSVSTLKIQRTQQEDSAVYLCASSLAAGRQGAYGYTFGSGTRLTVV.

The rearrangement uses TRBV10-3 and TRBJ2-7; D possibly uses TRBD1 or TRBD2 (5 bases each). The CDR3 covers 15 residues. Germline CDR1 ENHRY, CDR2 SYGVKD. V was pared by 1 base and J by 2 bases, with 12 bases between. The CDR3 DNA follows: TGTGCCATCAGTGAGTTGGGGGAACGGACCTACGAGCAGTACTTC. Translation gives CAISELGERTYEQYF.

V gene TRBV28 combines with J gene TRBJ2-1; 9 nucleotides agree with TRBD2. The CDR3 runs to 14 residues. CDR1 and CDR2 from the germline V gene are MDHEN and SYDVKM. The trim removed 7 bases at V and 0 bases at J, leaving 1 base unmatched. This CDR3 is CASTSGNSYNEQFF. The CDR3 bases are TGTGCCAGCACTAGCGGGAACTCCTACAATGAGCAGTTCTTC.

The chain employs TRBV7-2 and TRBJ2-5; D unclear. This CDR3 is built from 15 residues. Germline V gives CDR1 SGHTA, CDR2 FQGNSA. The V and J ends lost 2 bases and 4 bases respectively, with 14 bases between them. In DNA, the CDR3 is TGTGCCAGCAGCTTATGGGTTTCCCAGCTAGAGACCCAGTACTTC. This translates into CASSLWVSQLETQYF. The complete variable domain, with remaining parts taken from reference TRBV7-2 and TRBJ2-5, reads GAGVSQSPSNKVTEKGKDVELRCDPISGHTALYWYRQSLGQGLEFLIYFQGNSAPDKSGLPSDRFSAERTGGSVSTLTIQRTQQEDSAVYLCASSLWVSQLETQYFGPGTRLLVL.

The chain couples TRBV9 to TRBJ2-1; 7 bases fit TRBD2. This CDR3 region has 16 residues. Unmatched junction bases numbered 8, after V lost 0 bases and J lost 5 bases. In germline, CDR1 is SGDLS, CDR2 YYNGEE. CDR3 coding DNA: TGTGCCAGCAGCGTAGCCCTCCCAGGACTAGACAATGAGCAGTTCTTC. Translation gives CASSVALPGLDNEQFF.

The chain is built from TRBV9 and TRBJ2-3, with a tentative D call TRBD2 (7 bases). This CDR3 spans 17 amino acids. The V end was cut by 1 base, the J end by 0 bases, with 15 bases between. Germline V lookup: CDR1 SGDLS, CDR2 YYNGEE. CDR3 sequence reads: CASSVRGGLPSTDTQYF. Here the CDR3 DNA reads TGTGCCAGCAGCGTAAGGGGGGGACTCCCTAGCACAGATACGCAGTATTTT.

The chain combines TRBV5-6 with TRBJ2-3; 8 bases are a match to TRBD1. The germline gives CDR1 SGHDT, CDR2 YYEEEE. V dropped 4 bases and J dropped 4; count of bases not matched to a gene: 5. The CDR3 is 14 residues long. CDR3 nucleotides: TGTGCCAGCAGCGAGGCAGGGGGCCCAGATACGCAGTATTTT. Translated, it gives CASSEAGGPDTQYF.